Below, 10 T cell receptor beta chains from the same sample are listed, as sequenced in a study of CD8 T cell repertoires and HIV-1 epitope variants. These receptors' antigens are unknown. Profiling relied on immunoSEQ multiplex PCR, and the TCRdb table lists in-frame clones only, not all of them. This table has 5,500 to 6,000 clones, about 70% appearing once. The sample was cultured CD8+ T cells derived from PBMCs. The receptors come from a male donor with HIV.

The chain's CDR3 is CASSTSLDSPEVHEQFF. The CDR3, as DNA: TGTGCCAGCAGTACCTCCCTCGACTCCCCGGAAGTCCATGAGCAGTTCTTC. This sequence joins TRBV27 and TRBJ2-1; D call uncertain. The CDR3 runs 17 residues. The V end lost 5 bases, the J end lost 8 bases, and 25 bases lay between the germline ends. From germline, CDR1 is MNHEY and CDR2 SMNVEV (reference sequence).

This clone was seen a single time. The chain is built from TRBV18 and TRBJ2-5; D is undetermined. The length of the CDR3 is 12 residues. Trimming shortened V by 5 bases and J by 5 bases, and 9 bases separated the two germline ends. Per germline, CDR1 KGHSH and CDR2 LQKENI. For the CDR3, the DNA is TGTGCCAGCTCAGCCGACGACGAGACCCAGTACTTC. Residues: CASSADDETQYF.

The V gene is TRBV19, the J gene TRBJ1-1; D may be TRBD1 (5 bases). From germline, CDR1 is LNHDA and CDR2 SQIVND (reference sequence). V lost 3 bases to trimming and J lost 1 base, with 9 bases between them. The CDR3 is 14 amino acids. CDR3 loop: CASSIRGTNTEAFF. The CDR3 coding sequence is TGTGCCAGTAGTATCCGGGGGACGAACACTGAAGCTTTCTTT.

This clone was picked up a small number of times. The chain links TRBV5-1 to TRBJ2-1; the D gene is possibly TRBD2 (5 bases). Trimming left V 3 bases short and J 4 bases short, with 14 bases between. This CDR3 is 15 amino acids long. Looked up from germline, CDR1 is SGHRS and CDR2 is YFSETQ. DNA for the CDR3: TGCGCCAGCAGCTCCTTTGGTGGGAGATACAATGAGCAGTTCTTC. Translating it yields CASSSFGGRYNEQFF.

This clone was seen only a few times. J is TRBJ2-1 and V is TRBV4-3, with TRBD1 as a possible D gene (5 bases). Germline V lookup: CDR1 LGHNA, CDR2 YSLEER. CDR3 length equals 14 residues. Trimming cost V 2 bases and J 4 bases, with 9 bases left between them. CDR3: CASSQYRFYNEQFF. CDR3 bases: TGCGCCAGCAGCCAATACAGGTTTTACAATGAGCAGTTCTTC.

The rearrangement links TRBV5-5 to TRBJ2-2, with D perhaps matching TRBD1 (6 bases). CDR3 length equals 16 residues. The V end was cut by 0 bases, the J end by 4 bases, with 13 bases between. Germline V CDR1 and CDR2: SGHKS, YYEKEE (reference sequence). CDR3 loop: CASSLVPDSSTGELFF. As DNA, the CDR3 is TGTGCCAGCAGCTTGGTTCCGGACAGCAGCACCGGGGAGCTGTTTTTT.

This clone has just one count. The DNA of the CDR3 is TGTGCCAGCAGTTACACCGGACAGGGGAACACTGAAGCTTTCTTT. It specifies CASSYTGQGNTEAFF. The genes are TRBV27 and TRBJ1-1, with 8 positions matching TRBD1. With V trimmed by 4 bases and J by 1 base, 5 bases remained unmatched. The CDR3 runs to 15 residues. CDR1 is MNHEY and CDR2 is SMNVEV in the germline V gene (reference sequence).

The gene calls are TRBV12-5 and TRBJ2-3; D might be TRBD1 (6 bases). V was trimmed by 0 bases and J by 1 base, leaving 23 bases between them. The CDR3 spans 20 residues. Germline CDR1 LGHNT, CDR2 FRNRAP. CDR3: CASGLVPPWGPGAGTDTQYF. The CDR3 DNA is TGTGCTAGTGGTTTGGTACCCCCCTGGGGCCCAGGGGCCGGCACAGATACGCAGTATTTT.

This clone was observed a few times. CDR3 DNA sequence: TGTGCCAGCAGCTTGATGGTTGACAATGAGCAGTTCTTC. Translated: CASSLMVDNEQFF. J is TRBJ2-1 and V is TRBV5-4; D gene uncertain. Trimming removed 1 base from V and 5 bases from J, with 7 bases in between. Germline CDR1 reads SGHNT; CDR2 reads YYREEE (reference sequence). The CDR3 is made up of 13 amino acids.

This rearrangement joins TRBV5-4 to TRBJ1-2; D is ambiguous. Germline V lookup: CDR1 SGHNT, CDR2 YYREEE (reference sequence). The V end lost 0 bases, the J end lost 6 bases, and 15 bases lay between the germline ends. The CDR3 covers 15 residues. As DNA, the CDR3 is TGTGCCAGCAGCTTGGGCATTGACTGGACGAATGGCTACACCTTC. Its translation: CASSLGIDWTNGYTF.